What follows is one TCR beta chain and its context. This record comes from a study of PD-L1 blockade in urothelial cancer. Looking at the study overall: There were a median of about 150,000 T cells in blood samples.

Some clones are missing from TCRdb's copy, which holds only in-frame ones; the method was immunoSEQ multiplex PCR. The repertoire holds about 82,000 clones, roughly 87% seen once, with 4.5% to 7% in the top ten. Germline CDR1 is ENHRY and CDR2 is SYGVKD. V was pared by 3 bases and J by 2 bases, with 15 bases between. There are 16 residues in the CDR3. The specimen was PBMCs, collected around atezolizumab (anti-PD-L1) treatment. The V and J genes are TRBV10-3 and TRBJ2-3; D possibly corresponds to TRBD2 (7 bases). The receptor was isolated from a woman between 70 and 85 years old with urothelial cancer. CDR3 in amino acids: CAISERGGRATDTQYF. In DNA form, the CDR3 reads TGTGCCATCAGTGAAAGAGGGGGGAGGGCCACAGATACGCAGTATTTT.